The TCR beta chain under discussion was sequenced for a study of blood T cell repertoires in COVID-19. Study overall: Some COVID-19 samples were acute and others convalescent; all came from the United States, Italy and Spain. T cells, B-cell-depleted T cells, or PBMCs provided the cDNA or gDNA that served as material.

In the original analysis: It was from reference gene primer amplification that nucleated cell counts were estimated. Clones were sequenced by immunoSEQ multiplex PCR, and TCRdb holds only the in-frame ones, with some missing. V, J and clone size are taken as reported in that table, and D and trimming were inferred from the DNA itself. The table includes some 190,000 clones, approximately 80% detected once. The sequenced sample consisted of peripheral blood. This TCR derives from a woman aged 50 to 60 with active or convalescent COVID-19.

The CDR3 DNA sequence: TGTGCCAGCAGACCCCAGGGCAATAATGAAAAACTGTTTTTT. This encodes CASRPQGNNEKLFF. The J gene is TRBJ1-4, the V gene TRBV27, with a possible D match to TRBD1 (5 bases). CDR1 and CDR2 (germline): MNHEY, SMNVEV (reference sequence). Trimming cost V 6 bases and J 4 bases, with 12 bases left between them. This CDR3 has 14 amino acids. Based on the CDR3 plus reference TRBV27 and TRBJ1-4, the full variable domain is EAQVTQNPRYLITVTGKKLTVTCSQNMNHEYMSWYRQDPGLGLRQIYYSMNVEVTDKGDVPEGYKVSRKEKRNFPLILESPSPNQTSLYFCASRPQGNNEKLFFGSGTQLSVL.